This TCR beta chain originates from a study of shared clonotypes between healthy human individuals (dated by TCRdb to the early 2020s). Context from the whole study: The cohort included a few men and a couple of women between 18 and 49 years of age. Per donor, three plates each were used for CD4 naive and CD4 memory, two for CD8 naive, and one for CD8 memory. To estimate repertoire size and how much clonotype sharing occurs between individuals, the study deeply sequenced the blood TCR repertoires of five healthy adults. Libraries were prepared and TCR repertoires were sequenced by different laboratories using diverse techniques, in order to increase sequencing depth and limit assay-specific biases. Between about 0.9 and 8.9 billion PBMCs per donor were obtained by leukapheresis. The study at large found these results: Based on pairwise subsampling, the degree of clonotype sharing among donors was expected to be affected by sequencing depth. Naive subsets generally had larger estimated clonotype richness than memory subsets did. Higher generation probabilities were observed for clonotypes shared by all four sorted-subset donors than for non-shared clonotypes. Incomplete sequencing was indicated by rarefaction of sorted-subset datasets, despite the large sequencing depth. Sampling was restricted to blood, and TCR repertoires in tissue are likely to differ from TCR repertoires in blood. Sharing across several donors was observed for around 5% of naive CD4, less than 4% of naive CD8, about 2.3% of memory CD4, and about 0.38% of memory CD8 clonotypes. Because the study included a small number of donors, the genetic and exposure-history diversity represented was limited.

The donors were healthy, HIV-negative adults who had no recently reported acute infections or vaccinations. Every donor was a Caucasian adult residing in Nashville, Tennessee, USA. CD4+ T cells were enriched through magnetic negative selection, after which naive cells were positively selected on CD45RA and the remaining negative fraction served as the memory subset. After blood collection by leukapheresis, PBMCs were isolated using Ficoll-Histopaque density gradient centrifugation and then cryopreserved in the vapor phase of liquid nitrogen. Analytical flow cytometry was used to check the purity and quantity of every magnetically sorted T cell population. From each sorted fraction, genomic DNA was isolated and quantified by UV absorbance on a Nanodrop 2000c. Using the deep immunoSEQ assay, multiplex PCR amplified TCR CDR3 regions from genomic DNA. Genomic DNA extracted from each cell subset was distributed evenly over all wells of several immunoSEQ 96-well plates, and each plate served as one replicate. For sorted subsets, each replicate PCR was loaded with around 220 ng genomic DNA, equivalent to 25,000 to 30,000 T cell genomes. The purified libraries were quantified using a Qubit 3.0 fluorometer, sized with a Bioanalyzer 2100, and then quantified again using the KAPA Library Quantification kit. A separate single-read 150-cycle Illumina NextSeq 550 flow cell was used to sequence each immunoSEQ 96-well plate. Processing in the source paper ran as follows. The immunoSEQ output contained only junctional sequences without quality scores, so filtering could not match that applied to full-length reads. Sequences were annotated with PyIR, a Python wrapper for IgBLAST v1.9, and V/J genes and CDR3 were assigned using IMGT germline references. Reads were filtered out if the reads had weak V/J assignments (E-value above 1e-6), no CDR3, stop codons, out-of-frame junctions, or ambiguous translated residues. V3J clonotypes were defined as sequences sharing an identical inferred V gene, J gene, and CDR3 amino acid sequence. The percentage overlap between two repertoires was calculated by dividing the number of shared unique clonotypes by the size of the smaller repertoire. Repertoire richness was assessed with RTK rarefaction, the Chao1 estimator, and Recon v2.1 estimates of unobserved clonotypes. For all TCRbeta clonotypes obtained by the gDNA method from a few donors, generation probabilities were computed with OLGA. Held by TCRdb, this immuneACCESS table contains in-frame sequences only and omits some clones. Under half of the omission traces to an unresolved V gene where checked; the cause of the rest is unknown. The V and J calls and clone size were taken over from that table, and D and trimming were inferred from the DNA. For this sample there are approximately 1,000,000 clones; around 78% appear just once. The ten largest clones take up under 0.6% of the sample.

Notes on this clone: It lacks a known antigen. One base away there is no much larger clone; base qualities are not given.

There are 14 amino acids in the CDR3, from cysteine to phenylalanine inclusive. Here the CDR3 DNA is all that survives: 42 bases in frame from base 1. CDR1 and CDR2 were assigned from the germline V gene as SNHLY and FYNNEI. The V and J ends are trimmed by 7 bases and 3 bases, leaving 13 bases between them. The chain couples TRBV2 to TRBJ2-1; TRBD2 is a weak D gene call, 5 bases matching. This sequence was found in a man younger than 30 in good health. Some clones in this sample may be carry-over from other donors' samples. The sample comprised memory CD4+ T cells from PBMCs. In the paper's terms, the cell subset or site label means: CD45RA-negative fraction. Here is the DNA: TGTGCCAGCACCGTAGCGTTGTACTACAATGAGCAGTTCTTC. This yields the protein CASTVALYYNEQFF.